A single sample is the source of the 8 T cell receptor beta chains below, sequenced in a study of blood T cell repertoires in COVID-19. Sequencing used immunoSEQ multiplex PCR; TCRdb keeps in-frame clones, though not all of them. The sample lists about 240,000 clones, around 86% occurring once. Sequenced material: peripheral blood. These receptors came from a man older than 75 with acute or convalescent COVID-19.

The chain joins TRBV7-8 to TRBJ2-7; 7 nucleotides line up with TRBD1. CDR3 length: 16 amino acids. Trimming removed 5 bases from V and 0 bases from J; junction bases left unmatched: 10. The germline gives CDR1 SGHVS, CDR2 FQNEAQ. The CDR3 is CASSPRTGWSSYEQYF. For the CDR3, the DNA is TGTGCCAGCAGCCCGAGGACAGGATGGAGCTCCTACGAGCAGTACTTC. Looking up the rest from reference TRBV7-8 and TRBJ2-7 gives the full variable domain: GAGVSQSPRYKVAKRGQDVALRCDPISGHVSLFWYQQALGQGPEFLTYFQNEAQLDKSGLPSDRFFAERPEGSVSTLKIQRTQQEDSAVYLCASSPRTGWSSYEQYFGPGTRLTVT.

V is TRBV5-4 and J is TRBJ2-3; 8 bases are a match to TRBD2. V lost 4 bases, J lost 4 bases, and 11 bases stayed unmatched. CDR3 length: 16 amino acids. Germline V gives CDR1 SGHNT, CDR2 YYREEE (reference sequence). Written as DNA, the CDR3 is TGTGCCAGCAGCCTCGATGGGCCTAGCGGGTCAGATACGCAGTATTTT. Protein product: CASSLDGPSGSDTQYF.

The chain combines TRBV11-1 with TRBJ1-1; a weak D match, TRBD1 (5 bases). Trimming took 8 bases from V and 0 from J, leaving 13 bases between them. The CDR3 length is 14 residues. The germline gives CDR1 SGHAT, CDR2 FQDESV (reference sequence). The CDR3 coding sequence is TGTGCCAGCGGGGGAGGAGACATGAACACTGAAGCTTTCTTT. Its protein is CASGGGDMNTEAFF. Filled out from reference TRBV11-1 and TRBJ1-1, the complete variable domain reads EAEVAQSPRYKITEKSQAVAFWCDPISGHATLYWYRQILGQGPELLVQFQDESVVDDSQLPKDRFSAERLKGVDSTLKIQPAELGDSAMYLCASGGGDMNTEAFFGQGTRLTVV.

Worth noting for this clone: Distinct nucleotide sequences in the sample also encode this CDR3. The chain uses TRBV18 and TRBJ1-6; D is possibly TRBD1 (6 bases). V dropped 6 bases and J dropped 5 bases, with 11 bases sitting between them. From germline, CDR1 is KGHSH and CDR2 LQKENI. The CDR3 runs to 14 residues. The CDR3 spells CASSLDRNNSPLHF. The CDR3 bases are TGTGCCAGCTCCCTCGACAGGAATAATTCACCCCTCCACTTT.

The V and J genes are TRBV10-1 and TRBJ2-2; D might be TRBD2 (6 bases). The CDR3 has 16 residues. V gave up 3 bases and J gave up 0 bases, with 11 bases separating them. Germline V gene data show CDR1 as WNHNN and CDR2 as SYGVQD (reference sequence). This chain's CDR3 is CASSEIGGANTGELFF. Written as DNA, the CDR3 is TGCGCCAGCAGTGAAATTGGCGGGGCGAACACCGGGGAGCTGTTTTTT.

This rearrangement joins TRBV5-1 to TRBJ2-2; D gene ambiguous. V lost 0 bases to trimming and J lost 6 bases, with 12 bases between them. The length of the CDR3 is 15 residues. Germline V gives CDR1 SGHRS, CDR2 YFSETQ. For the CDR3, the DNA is TGCGCCAGCAGCTTGGTTAGCACGAGTGCCGGGGAGCTGTTTTTT. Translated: CASSLVSTSAGELFF.

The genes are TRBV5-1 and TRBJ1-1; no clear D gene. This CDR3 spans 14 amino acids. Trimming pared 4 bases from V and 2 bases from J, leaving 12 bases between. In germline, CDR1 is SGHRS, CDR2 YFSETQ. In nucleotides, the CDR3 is TGCGCCAGCAGCCCGGCCGGCGGAAACACTGAAGCTTTCTTT. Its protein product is CASSPAGGNTEAFF. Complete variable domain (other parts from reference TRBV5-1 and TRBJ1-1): KAGVTQTPRYLIKTRGQQVTLSCSPISGHRSVSWYQQTPGQGLQFLFEYFSETQRNKGNFPGRFSGRQFSNSRSEMNVSTLELGDSALYLCASSPAGGNTEAFFGQGTRLTVV.

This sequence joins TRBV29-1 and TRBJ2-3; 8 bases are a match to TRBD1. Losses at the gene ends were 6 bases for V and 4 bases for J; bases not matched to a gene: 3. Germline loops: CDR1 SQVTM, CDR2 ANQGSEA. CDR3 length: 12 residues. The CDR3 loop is CSVRQGPDTQYF. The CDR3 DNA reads TGCAGCGTCAGACAGGGGCCAGATACGCAGTATTTT.